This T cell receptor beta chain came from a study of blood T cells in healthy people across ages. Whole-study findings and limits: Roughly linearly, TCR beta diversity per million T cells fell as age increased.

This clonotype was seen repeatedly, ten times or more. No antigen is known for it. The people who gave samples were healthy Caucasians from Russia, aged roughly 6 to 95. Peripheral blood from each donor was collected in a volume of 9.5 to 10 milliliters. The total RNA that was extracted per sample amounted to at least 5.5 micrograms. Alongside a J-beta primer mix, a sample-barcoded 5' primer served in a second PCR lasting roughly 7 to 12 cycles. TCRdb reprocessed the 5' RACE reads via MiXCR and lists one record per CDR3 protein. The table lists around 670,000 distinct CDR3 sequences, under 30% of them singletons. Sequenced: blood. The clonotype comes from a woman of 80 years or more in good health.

The CDR3 DNA sequence: TGTGCCAGCAGCTTACTACAGTCGGGCGAGCAGTACTTC. Its protein product is CASSLLQSGEQYF. V and J are TRBV5-8 and TRBJ2-7; D remains unclear. V dropped 2 bases and J dropped 6 bases, with 12 bases sitting between them. Germline V CDR1 and CDR2: SGHTS, YDEGEE. The CDR3 extends over 13 amino acids.